Presented here are 32 T cell receptor beta chains from one specimen sequenced in a study of blood T cell repertoires in COVID-19. Profiling relied on immunoSEQ multiplex PCR, and the TCRdb table lists in-frame clones only, not all of them. The table lists tens of thousands of clones, around 83% of them singletons. Sample: peripheral blood. The receptors shown here come from a woman between 70 and 85 years old in a cohort sampled during active COVID-19.

This clone occurred a few times. The rearrangement uses TRBV6-1 and TRBJ1-5; 8 nucleotides line up with TRBD1. The CDR3 length is 14 residues. Germline trimming cut 1 base from V and 9 bases from J; bases unmatched to any gene: 5. Germline values: CDR1 MNHNS, CDR2 SASEGT. CDR3 DNA: TGTGCCAGCAGTGAAGGGACAGGGCTGCGGCCCCAGCATTTT. As protein: CASSEGTGLRPQHF.

V gene TRBV12-3 or TRBV12-4 combines with J gene TRBJ1-1; TRBD1 matches 7 bases. The V and J ends lost 3 bases and 5 bases, in that order; junction bases with no gene match: 3. This CDR3 contains 13 residues. The CDR3 DNA reads as TGTGCCAGCAGTTTGGACAGGTATACTGAAGCTTTCTTT. Translated, it gives CASSLDRYTEAFF.

This chain uses TRBV28 with TRBJ2-1, with 12 bases matching TRBD2. CDR3 length: 17 amino acids. Per germline, CDR1 MDHEN and CDR2 SYDVKM. V lost 5 bases and J lost 2; bases outside the gene matches: 7. In nucleotides, the CDR3 is TGTGCCAGCAGTCCGAGACTAGCGGGAGTCACCTACAATGAGCAGTTCTTC. This gives the protein CASSPRLAGVTYNEQFF.

Only one count was recorded for this clone. CDR3 nucleotide sequence: TGCGCCAGCAGCCAAACAGGGGGTGAAGAAAAACTGTTTTTT. Residues: CASSQTGGEEKLFF. The chain couples TRBV4-1 to TRBJ1-4; 8 bases match TRBD1. After removal of 2 bases from V and 8 bases from J, the junction contained 4 bases not matched to a gene. The CDR3 runs to 14 residues. Germline V CDR1 and CDR2: MGHRA, YSYEKL.

This clone was seen a handful of times. The chain combines TRBV30 with TRBJ1-6; TRBD1 matches at 7 bases. The CDR3 is 13 residues long. The germline gives CDR1 GTSNPN, CDR2 SVGIG (reference sequence). The J segment lost 10 bases and the V segment lost 2 bases, leaving 5 bases of the junction unmatched. CDR3 in amino acids: CAWSTQGISPLHF. The CDR3, as DNA: TGTGCCTGGAGTACACAGGGGATCTCACCCCTCCACTTT.

The chain combines TRBV7-9 with TRBJ2-2; 9 bases are a match to TRBD1. The germline gives CDR1 SEHNR, CDR2 FQNEAQ (reference sequence). The CDR3 is 16 residues long. After removal of 2 bases from V and 3 bases from J, the junction contained 4 bases not matched to a gene. The CDR3 reads CASSLTDRGHTGELFF. The CDR3 nucleotides read TGTGCCAGCAGCTTAACGGACAGGGGACACACCGGGGAGCTGTTTTTT.

The rearrangement joins TRBV7-2 to TRBJ2-1, with D perhaps TRBD2 (6 bases). Trimming took off 5 bases at V and 7 bases at J, with 15 bases between the two ends. The CDR3 totals 14 residues. The germline gives CDR1 SGHTA, CDR2 FQGNSA. CDR3 amino acids: CASSLSIGSNEQFF. The CDR3 nucleotides read TGTGCCAGCAGCCTATCCATCGGGAGTAATGAGCAGTTCTTC.

This chain uses TRBV10-3 with TRBJ2-1; 11 bases agree with TRBD1. Trimming removed 0 bases from V and 9 bases from J; junction bases left unmatched: 10. The CDR3 covers 17 residues. Germline assignment: CDR1 ENHRY and CDR2 SYGVKD. The CDR3 reads CAISESLPGTGGPEQFF. CDR3 nucleotide sequence: TGTGCCATCAGTGAGTCTCTACCCGGGACAGGGGGGCCTGAGCAGTTCTTC.

The rearrangement joins TRBV11-2 to TRBJ2-5; TRBD2 agrees at 11 bases. Trimming took 1 base from V and 5 from J; bases not matched to a gene: 9. The length of the CDR3 is 17 residues. Germline CDR1 is SGHAT and CDR2 is FQNNGV. The CDR3 coding sequence is TGTGCCAGCAGCTTAGGGCAGACTAGCGGGATGGTCGAGACCCAGTACTTC. Protein product: CASSLGQTSGMVETQYF.

The CDR3 loop reads CATSDSETYNEQFF. DNA for the CDR3: TGTGCCACCTCGGACAGCGAGACCTACAATGAGCAGTTCTTC. The V and J genes are TRBV10-3 and TRBJ2-1, with a tentative D call TRBD1 (6 bases). This CDR3 comprises 14 residues. The V gene lost 10 bases and the J gene lost 2 bases, with 15 bases spanning the gap. CDR1 and CDR2 (germline): ENHRY, SYGVKD.

V gene TRBV7-2 combines with J gene TRBJ2-5; 8 nucleotides align to TRBD1. J gave up 4 bases and V 3 bases, and 13 bases lay outside the gene matches. CDR1 SGHTA and CDR2 FQGNSA come from the germline V gene. CDR3 size: 17 residues. As DNA, the CDR3 is TGTGCCAGCAGCTTGGTGGGGCTTCAGGGGGCGGGAGAGACCCAGTACTTC. It is translated as CASSLVGLQGAGETQYF.

The CDR3 sequence: CASRMEGAPYNEQFF. The CDR3 DNA sequence: TGTGCCAGCAGGATGGAAGGGGCCCCCTACAATGAGCAGTTCTTC. This chain connects TRBV7-2 to TRBJ2-1, with D possibly TRBD1 on 5 matching bases. Germline V gene lookup returns CDR1 SGHTA and CDR2 FQGNSA. Trimming shortened V by 6 bases and J by 2 bases, and 14 bases separated the two germline ends. The length of the CDR3 is 15 residues.

This clone was recorded a few times. This chain connects TRBV6-1 to TRBJ1-3; D uncertain. V dropped 1 base and J dropped 0 bases, with 4 bases sitting between them. The length of the CDR3 is 14 residues. The germline V gene encodes CDR1 MNHNS and CDR2 SASEGT. The CDR3 bases are TGTGCCAGCAGTGAAGTCTACTCTGGAAACACCATATATTTT. Translating gives CASSEVYSGNTIYF.

V is TRBV2 and J is TRBJ2-1, with D maybe TRBD2 (5 bases). V lost 8 bases, J lost 3 bases, and 11 bases lay in between. This CDR3 is 13 amino acids long. Germline V CDR1 and CDR2: SNHLY, FYNNEI. CDR3 sequence reads: CASFLAYYNEQFF. In nucleotides, the CDR3 is TGTGCCAGCTTCCTAGCCTACTACAATGAGCAGTTCTTC.

This chain links TRBV5-3 with TRBJ1-5; a possible D gene is TRBD1 (6 bases). TRBV5-3 is treated as an ORF (open reading frame) with a function not yet certain. This CDR3 is 17 amino acids long. The ends were cut back, 0 bases at V and 2 bases at J, with 15 bases in the middle. CDR3 DNA sequence: TGTGCCAGAAGCTTGGCCGGGGGGGCTACGGGCAATCAGCCCCAGCATTTT. It is translated as CARSLAGGATGNQPQHF.

This chain joins TRBV4-3 and TRBJ2-3; D is unclear. The CDR3 covers 12 residues. V was trimmed by 1 base and J by 6 bases, leaving 5 bases between them. The germline gives CDR1 LGHNA, CDR2 YSLEER. The CDR3 DNA reads as TGCGCCAGCAGCCAAGCGTCGGATACGCAGTATTTT. This translates into CASSQASDTQYF.

The chain couples TRBV28 to TRBJ2-5, with D maybe TRBD1 (6 bases). Trimming shortened V by 5 bases and J by 3 bases, and 10 bases separated the two germline ends. Germline loops: CDR1 MDHEN, CDR2 SYDVKM. There are 13 residues in the CDR3. CDR3: CASSGTSKETQYF. In DNA form, the CDR3 reads TGTGCCAGCAGTGGGACATCGAAAGAGACCCAGTACTTC.

The V gene is TRBV2, the J gene TRBJ1-1; TRBD1 is a possible D gene (6 bases). Trimming shortened V by 10 bases and J by 4 bases, and 16 bases separated the two germline ends. CDR1 is SNHLY, CDR2 FYNNEI, per germline. This CDR3 region has 13 residues. This chain's CDR3 is CAITGGSPTEAFF. In DNA form, the CDR3 reads TGTGCCATCACTGGGGGCTCTCCCACTGAAGCTTTCTTT.

In DNA, the CDR3 is TGTGCCAGCAGCTTACTTGGGACTAGCGAAATCACCGGGGAGCTGTTTTTT. Its protein is CASSLLGTSEITGELFF. The V call is TRBV7-8, the J call TRBJ2-2; 10 nucleotides align to TRBD2. Germline V gene lookup returns CDR1 SGHVS and CDR2 FQNEAQ. With 2 bases clipped from V and 4 bases from J, the junction kept 7 bases outside the gene matches. This CDR3 region has 17 residues.

This clone was seen once. The chain joins TRBV29-1 to TRBJ2-3; 11 nucleotides match TRBD2. J lost 0 bases, V lost 6 bases, and 20 bases had no gene match. The CDR3 has 20 amino acids. Germline V gene sequence: CDR1 SQVTM, CDR2 ANQGSEA. The CDR3 loop reads CSVPRVGRASGRPSTDTQYF. For the CDR3, the DNA is TGCAGCGTCCCTAGGGTGGGTCGGGCTAGCGGGAGGCCGAGCACAGATACGCAGTATTTT.

The chain recombines TRBV7-9 with TRBJ2-6; D is unresolved. Between the trimmed V and J ends, which lost 5 bases and 4 bases, there was a span of 12 bases. The CDR3 totals 15 residues. The germline CDR1 and CDR2 sequences are SEHNR and FQNEAQ (reference sequence). The CDR3 reads CASSLLVVGANVLTF. CDR3 in DNA: TGTGCCAGCAGCCTACTGGTGGTCGGGGCCAACGTCCTGACTTTC.

The chain couples TRBV19 to TRBJ2-7, with D maybe TRBD1 (6 bases). V shed 5 bases and J shed 2 bases, with 10 bases lying between them. Germline assignment: CDR1 LNHDA and CDR2 SQIVND (reference sequence). This CDR3 has 13 amino acids. CDR3 sequence (DNA): TGTGCCAGTAGTTCGGCAGGGGCCTACGAGCAGTACTTC. It specifies CASSSAGAYEQYF.

The chain has TRBV6-4 and TRBJ2-3, with 8 bases that match TRBD1. V trimming: 2 bases; J trimming: 4 bases; junction bases outside the gene matches: 8. The CDR3 loop spans 16 amino acids. Per the germline V gene, CDR1 is MRHNA and CDR2 is SNTAGT. The DNA for the CDR3 is TGTGCCAGCAGTGACCTCGAGGACAGGGAGGCAGATACGCAGTATTTT. Translated: CASSDLEDREADTQYF.

This clone appeared a few times. This chain connects TRBV28 to TRBJ1-2; possible D gene TRBD1, 6 bases. V lost 5 bases, J lost 4 bases, and 17 bases lay in between. Germline lookup yields CDR1 MDHEN and CDR2 SYDVKM. The CDR3 has 15 amino acids. CDR3 sequence: CASSSGAGVGYGYTF. The CDR3 region has the DNA TGTGCCAGCAGTAGTGGAGCAGGGGTGGGCTATGGCTACACCTTC.

J is TRBJ2-7 and V is TRBV14; 8 bases align to TRBD2. The germline gives CDR1 SGHDN, CDR2 FVKESK. This CDR3 has 15 amino acids. The V and J ends lost 1 base and 0 bases, in that order; junction bases with no gene match: 2. In DNA form, the CDR3 reads TGTGCCAGCAGCCAAGCCCTAGCGGGCTCCTACGAGCAGTACTTC. Translated: CASSQALAGSYEQYF.

The chain recombines TRBV5-1 with TRBJ1-2, with 7 bases aligning to TRBD1. Per germline, CDR1 SGHRS and CDR2 YFSETQ. The V gene end was trimmed by 0 bases and the J gene end by 7 bases; junction bases not matched to a gene: 6. The CDR3 totals 14 residues. DNA of the CDR3: TGCGCCAGCAGCTTGGGGGACAGTCCGAGTGGCTACACCTTC. This sequence encodes CASSLGDSPSGYTF. The full variable domain, with the rest looked up from reference TRBV5-1 and TRBJ1-2, is KAGVTQTPRYLIKTRGQQVTLSCSPISGHRSVSWYQQTPGQGLQFLFEYFSETQRNKGNFPGRFSGRQFSNSRSEMNVSTLELGDSALYLCASSLGDSPSGYTFGSGTRLTVV.

This clone occurred a few times. The chain has TRBV7-8 and TRBJ2-1, with 8 positions matching TRBD2. V shed 4 bases and J 1 base; nucleotides not matched to a gene: 9. The CDR3 spans 17 residues. Germline CDR1 and CDR2: SGHVS and FQNEAQ. CDR3 nucleotides: TGTGCCAGCAGCTCACCTACTAGCGGAGAGTCCTACAATGAGCAGTTCTTC. Its protein product is CASSSPTSGESYNEQFF.

V gene TRBV5-1 combines with J gene TRBJ1-4; D is perhaps TRBD1 (6 bases). Deletions cut 0 bases from V and 0 bases from J, with 12 bases between. Looked up from germline, CDR1 is SGHRS and CDR2 is YFSETQ. The CDR3 runs to 17 residues. The CDR3 is CASSLDAGATTNEKLFF. The CDR3 nucleotides are TGCGCCAGCAGCTTGGACGCAGGGGCCACAACTAATGAAAAACTGTTTTTT.

The chain combines TRBV5-1 with TRBJ2-5, with TRBD2 matching 9 bases. After removal of 0 bases from V and 2 bases from J, the junction contained 8 bases not matched to a gene. The CDR3 totals 17 residues. Per germline, CDR1 SGHRS and CDR2 YFSETQ. This chain's CDR3 is CASSLEVLAGTQETQYF. CDR3 sequence (DNA): TGCGCCAGCAGCTTGGAGGTGCTAGCGGGGACTCAAGAGACCCAGTACTTC.

V and J are TRBV7-7 and TRBJ2-5; TRBD2 aligns across 13 bases. Germline CDR1 is SSHAT and CDR2 is FNYEAQ (reference sequence). V lost 1 base and J lost 2; bases outside the gene matches: 4. The CDR3 contains 17 residues. Here the CDR3 reads CASSLGGTSGMQETQYF. The CDR3 nucleotides are TGTGCCAGCAGCTTAGGAGGGACTAGCGGGATGCAAGAGACCCAGTACTTC.

This chain links TRBV30 with TRBJ1-5; TRBD1 matches at 8 bases. The CDR3 is made up of 14 amino acids. Germline V gene data show CDR1 as GTSNPN and CDR2 as SVGIG (reference sequence). With V trimmed by 6 bases and J by 4 bases, 8 bases remained unmatched. The CDR3 DNA is TGTGCCTGCGGGGTGACAGGGGTAAATCAGCCCCAGCATTTT. Translating gives CACGVTGVNQPQHF.

The chain joins TRBV28 to TRBJ1-1, with 7 bases lining up with TRBD1. Germline V CDR1 and CDR2: MDHEN, SYDVKM. Unmatched junction bases numbered 4, after V lost 5 bases and J lost 1 base. This CDR3 region has 14 residues. In DNA form, the CDR3 reads TGTGCCAGCAGTCGACAGGGTACGAACACTGAAGCTTTCTTT. The encoded protein is CASSRQGTNTEAFF. The complete variable domain, with remaining parts taken from reference TRBV28 and TRBJ1-1, reads DVKVTQSSRYLVKRTGEKVFLECVQDMDHENMFWYRQDPGLGLRLIYFSYDVKMKEKGDIPEGYSVSREKKERFSLILESASTNQTSMYLCASSRQGTNTEAFFGQGTRLTVV.